This T cell receptor (beta chain) was recovered during a study of cytomegalovirus exposure and HLA in healthy donors. This clone appeared once. Sequencing used immunoSEQ multiplex PCR; TCRdb keeps in-frame clones, though not all of them. Counted here are over 50,000 clones, 96% occurring once; the ten biggest clones make up more than 0.9%. Germline-derived CDR1 and CDR2 are MGHRA and YSYEKL. The germline V and J ends were trimmed by 0 bases and 1 base, with 13 bases remaining between them. The CDR3 extends over 17 amino acids. This TCR derives from a woman under 30 in good health and CMV-seronegative. V gene TRBV4-1 combines with J gene TRBJ2-4; D may be TRBD2 (5 bases). Source material: PBMCs. CDR3 region: CASSQDPGGGAKNIQYF. The DNA for the CDR3 is TGCGCCAGCAGCCAAGATCCTGGCGGAGGCGCCAAAAACATTCAGTACTTC.